These T cell receptor beta chains were read from a single sample in a study of shared clonotypes between healthy human individuals. Here immunoSEQ multiplex PCR was the method, and the copy in TCRdb shows in-frame clones only, minus some. The sample contains hundreds of thousands of clones, roughly 95% of which appear only once. Sequencing was done on a sample of naive CD8+ T cells sorted from blood. Receptor source: a woman aged 25 to 39 in good health. Each CDR3 is given with its conserved first and last residue. A D gene is named only where the DNA matches it firmly. Some rows mark clone size as missing; the rest say once, few, many or name a class of expanded clone.

J,D,V,size,DNA,CDR3
TRBJ1-2,-,TRBV10-2,once,TGCGCCAGCAGCGCGAACGCGGAAGGCTACACCTTC,CASSANAEGYTF
TRBJ1-1,-,TRBV7-9,-,TGTGCCAGCAGCTTAGCCGTTGGAGAGGCCGCGAACACTGAAGCTTTCTTT,CASSLAVGEAANTEAFF
TRBJ2-2,TRBD2,TRBV28,-,TGTGCCACCCGACTAGCGGGAGAGTCCGGGGAGCTGTTTTTT,CATRLAGESGELFF
TRBJ1-2,-,TRBV10-2,-,TGCGCCAGCAGTGAGACAGAACTCTATGGCTACACCTTC,CASSETELYGYTF
TRBJ2-7,-,TRBV5-6,-,TGTGCCAGCAGCAGTTGGGCACCGACAAAATACGAGCAGTACTTC,CASSSWAPTKYEQYF
TRBJ1-2,TRBD1,TRBV27,-,TGTGCCAGCAGGCAGCGGGACAGCGGCTATGGCTACACCTTC,CASRQRDSGYGYTF
TRBJ2-2,-,TRBV7-8,-,TGTGCCAGCAGCTTTAGGACCGCGAACACCGGGGAGCTGTTTTTT,CASSFRTANTGELFF
TRBJ2-7,-,TRBV27,-,TGTGCCAGCAGTTCTCAAAGGAGGACGATTTCCCACGAGCAGTACTTC,CASSSQRRTISHEQYF
TRBJ1-1,-,TRBV4-1,-,TGCGCCAGCAGCTCTGGGGAATTCGCTGAAGCTTTCTTT,CASSSGEFAEAFF
TRBJ1-5,-,TRBV19,-,TGTGCCAGTAGTATAGTGGGAGGGCCCACAGCCCAGCATTTT,CASSIVGGPTAQHF
TRBJ1-2,-,TRBV2,-,TGTGCCAGCAGTGAGCGGGGGGCGGGTAATGGCTACACCTTC,CASSERGAGNGYTF
TRBJ2-2,TRBD2,TRBV5-1,-,TGCGCCAGCAGCTGGGAGGGGCAGGTCGAGTTCACCGGGGAGCTGTTTTTT,CASSWEGQVEFTGELFF
TRBJ2-7,TRBD2,TRBV2,-,TGTGCCAGCAGTGACCCCCCTAGCGGGAGCATAGATGAGCAGTACTTC,CASSDPPSGSIDEQYF
TRBJ2-7,-,TRBV19,-,TGTGCCAGTAGTATCTTCAGTTCCACTGTCACGGACGAGCAGTACTTC,CASSIFSSTVTDEQYF
TRBJ1-1,-,TRBV5-3,-,TGTGCCAGCAGGTCGAAAGGGGTAAACACTGAAGCTTTCTTT,CASRSKGVNTEAFF